These 4 T cell receptor beta chains share one sample of origin, sequenced in a study of T cell clonality in common variable immunodeficiency. Clones were sequenced by immunoSEQ multiplex PCR, and TCRdb holds only the in-frame ones, with some missing. The sample includes some 50,000 clones, none of them occurring once. The sequenced sample consisted of peripheral blood mononuclear cells. The receptors were gathered from a person aged 18-69 years in good health.

This clone was recorded many times. The read stops 3 residues short of the end of the CDR3; the missing end is completed from the germline J gene. V gene TRBV5-1 combines with J gene TRBJ2-2; 9 nucleotides agree with TRBD1. CDR1 and CDR2 from the germline V gene are SGHRS and YFSETQ. V shed 0 bases, J shed 1 base, and the junction held 1 base outside the gene matches. The CDR3 runs 16 residues. CDR3 sequence reads: CASSLAGQGNTGELFF. Incomplete CDR3 DNA: TGCGCCAGCAGCTTGGCGGGACAGGGGAACACCGGGGAG.

In its sample, this clone was seen many times. Read sequence stops 3 residues before the CDR3 end, and the germline J gene provides the missing end. The chain uses TRBV30 and TRBJ2-7; 9 bases agree with TRBD2. The CDR3 runs 14 residues. The germline V gene encodes CDR1 GTSNPN and CDR2 SVGIG (reference sequence). V was pared by 4 bases and J by 6 bases, with 10 bases of the junction left unmatched. CDR3 bases read: TGTGCCTGGAATATGGCGGGAGGGCCGAGCGAG. Translation gives CAWNMAGGPSE. The whole CDR3 protein reads CAWNMAGGPSEQYF.

This clone came up many times. The read ends 3 residues before the CDR3 terminus; that terminus is restored from the germline J gene. The chain links TRBV19 to TRBJ1-6; 7 bases align to TRBD1. Germline CDR1 and CDR2: LNHDA and SQIVND (reference sequence). CDR3 size: 15 residues. Trimming at V came to 0 bases and at J to 10 bases, leaving 6 bases not matched to a gene. CDR3 residues: CASSIDQGGESPLHF. The part of the CDR3 DNA that was read is TGTGCCAGTAGTATAGATCAGGGGGGTGAATCACCC.

This clone appeared many times. The read gets to within 3 residues of the CDR3 end, and the germline J gene fills in the rest. The same CDR3 can be traced to other DNA sequences in this sample. The rearrangement uses TRBV18 and TRBJ1-3, with a weak D call TRBD1 (5 bases). Trimming left V 4 bases short and J 2 bases short, with 6 bases between. The CDR3 covers 13 residues. Germline loops: CDR1 KGHSH, CDR2 LQKENI. CDR3 in amino acids: CASSQGAGNTIYF. The sequenced CDR3 bases are TGTGCCAGCTCACAAGGGGCTGGAAACACC.